The 17 T cell receptor beta chains below were found in one sample sequenced in a study of cytomegalovirus exposure and HLA in healthy donors. PCR was performed using 60 Vbeta and 13 Jbeta primers. The method was immunoSEQ multiplex PCR; TCRdb's version includes in-frame clones alone and lacks a portion of them. The data hold over 85,000 clones, with approximately 7.1% observed a single time. Input material: PBMCs. These receptors came from a man in his forties or fifties in good health and CMV-seronegative.

The chain has TRBV4-1 and TRBJ2-4; D possibly corresponds to TRBD2 (6 bases). Germline V gene data show CDR1 as MGHRA and CDR2 as YSYEKL. This CDR3 comprises 14 residues. Trimming took 0 bases from V and 4 from J, leaving 7 bases between them. CDR3 nucleotide sequence: TGCGCCAGCAGCCAAGATCGGGGGAAAAACATTCAGTACTTC. Translated, it gives CASSQDRGKNIQYF.

The chain links TRBV11-3 to TRBJ2-3; 8 bases agree with TRBD2. V lost 1 base to trimming and J lost 4 bases; unmatched junction nucleotides: 4. The CDR3 sequence is 15 residues long. Germline V gene data show CDR1 as SGHNT and CDR2 as YENEEA. The CDR3 region has the DNA TGTGCCAGCAGCTTAGTTTCGGGAGGGCCAGATACGCAGTATTTT. Its protein product is CASSLVSGGPDTQYF.

This clone occurred a few times. This chain uses TRBV28 with TRBJ2-7; TRBD2 might be the D (6 bases). V was trimmed by 8 bases and J by 6 bases, leaving 14 bases between them. The CDR3 totals 12 residues. Germline CDR1 reads MDHEN; CDR2 reads SYDVKM. The CDR3 DNA sequence: TGTGCCAGCTTCGGGACTCCCGGCGAGCAGTACTTC. Translation gives CASFGTPGEQYF.

This clone was found a few times. The CDR3 reads CASSYTDTTGELFF. DNA for the CDR3: TGTGCCAGCAGTTACACCGACACCACCGGGGAGCTGTTTTTT. The rearrangement links TRBV6-5 to TRBJ2-2; D ambiguous. This CDR3 has 14 residues. From germline, CDR1 is MNHEY and CDR2 SVGAGI. V lost 2 bases and J 4 bases, leaving 8 bases between the germline ends.

The chain recombines TRBV7-8 with TRBJ1-2, with TRBD1 as a possible D gene (5 bases). CDR3 length: 15 amino acids. Germline values: CDR1 SGHVS, CDR2 FQNEAQ. With 5 bases removed from V and 2 bases from J, the gap between germline ends came to 15 bases. CDR3 sequence: CASSPGGNANYGYTF. The CDR3 DNA is TGTGCCAGCAGCCCCGGGGGGAACGCCAACTATGGCTACACCTTC. Using reference TRBV7-8 and TRBJ1-2 for the parts outside the CDR3, the full variable domain is GAGVSQSPRYKVAKRGQDVALRCDPISGHVSLFWYQQALGQGPEFLTYFQNEAQLDKSGLPSDRFFAERPEGSVSTLKIQRTQQEDSAVYLCASSPGGNANYGYTFGSGTRLTVV.

The J gene is TRBJ2-5, the V gene TRBV27; D is possibly TRBD1 (6 bases). The germline V and J ends were trimmed by 5 bases and 4 bases, with 20 bases remaining between them. Germline values: CDR1 MNHEY, CDR2 SMNVEV (reference sequence). This CDR3 has 16 residues. This CDR3 reads CASSPYRADVRETQYF. The CDR3 DNA is TGTGCCAGCAGTCCTTACAGGGCAGATGTGCGAGAGACCCAGTACTTC.

As to this clone: The sample carries other DNA sequences with the same CDR3. The J gene is TRBJ1-5, the V gene TRBV28; D not certain. The CDR3 sequence is 13 residues long. Between the trimmed V and J ends, which lost 3 bases and 7 bases, there was a span of 10 bases. Germline loops: CDR1 MDHEN, CDR2 SYDVKM. This CDR3 is CASSFPGDQPQHF. Written as DNA, the CDR3 is TGTGCCAGCAGTTTTCCAGGCGACCAGCCCCAGCATTTT.

This clone has only a few counts. The rearrangement uses TRBV7-2 and TRBJ1-4, with D unresolved. Germline V lookup: CDR1 SGHTA, CDR2 FQGNSA. The CDR3 is made up of 15 amino acids. The germline V and J ends were trimmed by 3 bases and 5 bases, with 13 bases remaining between them. CDR3 amino acids: CASSFYAGSNEKLFF. CDR3 in DNA: TGTGCCAGCAGCTTTTATGCCGGGTCAAATGAAAAACTGTTTTTT.

This clone turned up a few times. V gene TRBV11-2 combines with J gene TRBJ2-7; tentatively, D is TRBD1 (5 bases). The CDR3 has 12 amino acids. Looked up from germline, CDR1 is SGHAT and CDR2 is FQNNGV. The ends were cut back, 6 bases at V and 2 bases at J, with 8 bases in the middle. CDR3 coding DNA: TGTGCCAGCAGTCCGGACACCTACGAGCAGTACTTC. Protein sequence: CASSPDTYEQYF.

The rearrangement links TRBV30 to TRBJ2-3; tentatively, D is TRBD2 (6 bases). The V and J ends lost 5 bases and 0 bases respectively, with 9 bases between them. Looked up from germline, CDR1 is GTSNPN and CDR2 is SVGIG (reference sequence). The CDR3 covers 13 residues. CDR3 residues: CAWSSGSTDTQYF. The CDR3 DNA reads as TGTGCCTGGTCAAGCGGGAGCACAGATACGCAGTATTTT.

The J gene is TRBJ1-4, the V gene TRBV5-1; D is perhaps TRBD1 (6 bases). The CDR3 runs 15 residues. CDR1 SGHRS and CDR2 YFSETQ come from the germline V gene. The V and J ends lost 0 bases and 10 bases respectively, with 16 bases between them. The CDR3 DNA follows: TGCGCCAGCAGCTTGGACACAGGGCTCAGTGGAAAACTGTTTTTT. This encodes CASSLDTGLSGKLFF.

Remarks on this clone: Other DNA sequences within the sample encode an identical CDR3. The chain carries TRBV11-3 and TRBJ1-4, with D hard to call. The CDR3 contains 13 residues. Germline V gene data show CDR1 as SGHNT and CDR2 as YENEEA. V was shortened by 3 bases and J by 8 bases, with 10 bases between the two germline ends. The CDR3 loop reads CASSFSRGEKLFF. The CDR3 region has the DNA TGTGCCAGCAGCTTTTCGCGCGGGGAAAAACTGTTTTTT.

This clone turned up a few times. The gene calls are TRBV15 and TRBJ2-7; 9 bases line up with TRBD1. The V gene end was trimmed by 3 bases and the J gene end by 3 bases; junction bases not matched to a gene: 3. The CDR3 consists of 14 residues. The germline gives CDR1 LNHNV, CDR2 YYDKDF (reference sequence). CDR3 coding DNA: TGTGCCACCAGCAGGCCGGGACAGGGCTACGAGCAGTACTTC. Its translation is CATSRPGQGYEQYF.

This chain connects TRBV5-4 to TRBJ1-2, with unresolved D. Trimming took off 1 base at V and 3 bases at J, with 13 bases between the two ends. The CDR3 extends over 15 amino acids. CDR1 is SGHNT, CDR2 YYREEE, per germline (reference sequence). For the CDR3, the DNA is TGTGCCAGCAGCTTGTGGCTTCCCAACGACTATGGCTACACCTTC. This codes for CASSLWLPNDYGYTF.

This chain connects TRBV10-3 to TRBJ2-5; 9 bases match TRBD1. Germline V gene data show CDR1 as ENHRY and CDR2 as SYGVKD. Trimming removed 3 bases from V and 1 base from J; junction bases left unmatched: 6. CDR3 length equals 16 residues. The CDR3 reads CAISDGGQGSQETQYF. The CDR3 DNA is TGTGCCATCAGTGACGGGGGACAGGGTTCCCAAGAGACCCAGTACTTC.

This clone occurred a few times. The V call is TRBV6-5, the J call TRBJ2-7, with 8 positions matching TRBD1. V was clipped by 2 bases and J by 4 bases; unmatched bases: 7. Germline CDR1 and CDR2: MNHEY and SVGAGI. The CDR3 consists of 15 residues. The CDR3 DNA reads TGTGCCAGCAGTTACGACGGACAGGGACGATACGAGCAGTACTTC. Its translation: CASSYDGQGRYEQYF.

This clone was detected only a few times. This sequence joins TRBV5-1 and TRBJ2-1; 9 positions match TRBD1. The CDR3 length is 13 residues. Trimming at V came to 0 bases and at J to 9 bases, leaving 1 base not matched to a gene. CDR1 SGHRS and CDR2 YFSETQ come from the germline V gene. The DNA for the CDR3 is TGCGCCAGCAGCTTGGACAGGGGGCCTGAGCAGTTCTTC. It specifies CASSLDRGPEQFF. Full variable domain (outside the CDR3, taken from reference TRBV5-1 and TRBJ2-1): KAGVTQTPRYLIKTRGQQVTLSCSPISGHRSVSWYQQTPGQGLQFLFEYFSETQRNKGNFPGRFSGRQFSNSRSEMNVSTLELGDSALYLCASSLDRGPEQFFGPGTRLTVL.